This T cell receptor beta chain originates from a study of T cell repertoires in cytomegalovirus infection. Study context: CMV infection plus the matching HLA type was flagged by public TCR beta signatures. Study-wide findings and caveats: In two of eight donors, the top clonotype was HLA-C-restricted CMV-specific. Totalled public TCR beta family frequency picked out people who carried CMV plus the relevant HLA.

Via MiXCR, TCRdb re-called the reads, giving one row per CDR3 protein. The sample yields around 290,000 distinct CDR3 sequences, over 20% seen once. This clonotype turned up a few times. What it binds is unknown. Germline V gives CDR1 ENHRY, CDR2 SYGVKD. The CDR3 is made up of 11 amino acids. The germline V and J ends were trimmed by 4 bases and 4 bases, with 5 bases remaining between them. This sequence originates from a human donor in good health (CMV status not recorded). Some clones in this sample may be carry-over from other donors' samples. V usage is TRBV10-3 and J usage is TRBJ2-7; possibly TRBD2 for D (5 bases). Sequenced: PBMCs. The chain's CDR3 is CAISGRYEQYF. In DNA, the CDR3 is TGTGCCATCAGTGGGAGGTACGAGCAGTACTTC.